Presented here are 20 T cell receptor beta chains from one specimen sequenced in a study of human T cells and chemical hapten exposure. Described time point: pre-sensitization, week 0. Treatment of the sample: therapeutic diphenylcyclopropenone sensitization with weekly scalp DPC. Each CDR3 protein is one row after TCRdb ran MiXCR on the RACE reads. The repertoire holds approximately 370,000 distinct CDR3 sequences, with about 5% as singletons. Sequences were derived from whole blood, sampled in connection with sensitization to the hapten diphenylcyclopropenone (DPC). The source of these receptors is a young woman with alopecia areata. Some clones in this sample may be carry-over from other donors' samples.

The sample holds a few counts of this clonotype. This chain links TRBV27 with TRBJ1-1; the D gene is possibly TRBD1 (5 bases). V shed 2 bases and J shed 4 bases, with 14 bases lying between them. Germline V lookup: CDR1 MNHEY, CDR2 SMNVEV (reference sequence). This CDR3 spans 15 amino acids. The CDR3 region is CASSLIVGGPTEAFF. CDR3 nucleotide sequence: TGTGCCAGCAGTTTAATTGTTGGGGGTCCCACTGAAGCTTTCTTT.

V is TRBV18 and J is TRBJ1-2, with 7 bases matching TRBD1. This CDR3 spans 13 amino acids. Germline assignment: CDR1 KGHSH and CDR2 LQKENI. Trimming removed 5 bases from V and 4 bases from J; junction bases left unmatched: 4. The CDR3, as DNA: TGTGCCAGCTCAGCCCGGGACAGCTATGGCTACACCTTC. It is translated as CASSARDSYGYTF.

In its sample, this clonotype was seen many times. This chain connects TRBV11-3 to TRBJ2-6; the D gene could be TRBD1 or TRBD2 (5 bases each). This CDR3 is built from 18 residues. Germline V CDR1 and CDR2: SGHNT, YENEEA. V was pared by 4 bases and J by 0 bases, with 16 bases between. In DNA form, the CDR3 reads TGTGCCAGCAGCTCCTCCGGGACCTCCGTCTCTGGGGCCAACGTCCTGACTTTC. Translating gives CASSSSGTSVSGANVLTF.

This sequence joins TRBV20-1 and TRBJ2-3; the D gene could be TRBD1 or TRBD2 (6 bases each). V shed 3 bases and J shed 2 bases, with 12 bases lying between them. CDR3 length: 14 residues. Germline V gene sequence: CDR1 DFQATT, CDR2 SNEGSKA (reference sequence). CDR3 nucleotides: TGCAGTGCTAGTGGAGGGGGTAACACAGATACGCAGTATTTT. This encodes CSASGGGNTDTQYF.

This clonotype was seen a handful of times. The chain employs TRBV19 and TRBJ1-5; D is unclear. In germline, CDR1 is LNHDA, CDR2 SQIVND (reference sequence). The CDR3 extends over 13 amino acids. Trimming took off 2 bases at V and 5 bases at J, with 7 bases between the two ends. CDR3 loop: CASSIRYDQPQHF. The CDR3 DNA reads TGTGCCAGTAGTATAAGATATGATCAGCCCCAGCATTTT.

This clonotype came up a few times. The chain uses TRBV6-5 and TRBJ1-5, with 7 nucleotides matching TRBD1. The germline V gene has CDR1 MNHEY and CDR2 SVGAGI. This CDR3 spans 17 amino acids. Unmatched junction bases numbered 16, after V lost 4 bases and J lost 7 bases. CDR3 nucleotide sequence: TGTGCCAGCAGTTCCCGACAGGGCGCAGTACCGGGCCAGCCCCAGCATTTT. This sequence encodes CASSSRQGAVPGQPQHF.

This clonotype was counted at least ten times. The J gene is TRBJ1-2, the V gene TRBV19; no definite D call. V lost 3 bases and J lost 0, with 11 bases in between. In germline, CDR1 is LNHDA, CDR2 SQIVND (reference sequence). The CDR3 totals 15 residues. CDR3 region: CASSIQTPSNYGYTF. The CDR3 nucleotides are TGTGCCAGTAGTATCCAAACACCCTCTAACTATGGCTACACCTTC.

V gene TRBV4-3 combines with J gene TRBJ2-7, with D perhaps matching TRBD1 (6 bases). V was cut by 0 bases and J by 5 bases, with 11 bases left in between. The CDR3 is made up of 14 amino acids. Germline V gene lookup returns CDR1 LGHNA and CDR2 YSLEER. CDR3 region: CASSQDYRVHEQYF. The CDR3 DNA sequence: TGCGCCAGCAGCCAAGATTACAGGGTCCACGAGCAGTACTTC.

Points on this clonotype: One junction end does not reproduce the germline sequence, and a read error may be involved. The chain carries TRBV5-1 and TRBJ2-5, with 8 nucleotides matching TRBD2. Looked up from germline, CDR1 is SGHRS and CDR2 is YFSETQ. The CDR3 loop spans 16 amino acids. Here the CDR3 reads CASSLGLAGGQESQYF. The CDR3 DNA follows: TGCGCCAGCAGCTTGGGGCTAGCGGGTGGCCAAGAGTCCCAGTACTTC.

The CDR3 DNA reads as TGCGCCAGCAGTGAGTCTGGGGACAGGGGGCCGGTGGGCTATGGCTACACCTTC. Protein sequence: CASSESGDRGPVGYGYTF. The chain links TRBV10-2 to TRBJ1-2; 12 bases line up with TRBD1. V was clipped by 0 bases and J by 4 bases; unmatched bases: 9. From germline, CDR1 is WSHSY and CDR2 SAAADI. This CDR3 has 18 amino acids.

This clonotype was recorded at least ten times. The chain links TRBV7-9 to TRBJ2-7; 7 bases map to TRBD2. The CDR3 loop spans 13 amino acids. V lost 5 bases, J lost 5 bases, and 6 bases stayed unmatched. Germline-derived CDR1 and CDR2 are SEHNR and FQNEAQ (reference sequence). The CDR3 region is CASSRAGDHEQYF. DNA for the CDR3: TGTGCCAGCAGCCGTGCGGGGGACCACGAGCAGTACTTC.

This clonotype was seen more than once but under ten times. The gene calls are TRBV6-5 and TRBJ2-3; D call uncertain. The length of the CDR3 is 15 residues. Germline CDR1 and CDR2: MNHEY and SVGAGI. Trimming removed 0 bases at V and 0 bases at J, with 7 bases between. The CDR3 region has the DNA TGTGCCAGCAGTTACTCGCTTGGCAGCACAGATACGCAGTATTTT. This sequence encodes CASSYSLGSTDTQYF.

This clonotype was observed at least ten times. V usage is TRBV13 and J usage is TRBJ2-3; D gene unclear. The ends were cut back, 5 bases at V and 4 bases at J, with 10 bases in the middle. The CDR3 spans 13 residues. The germline V gene encodes CDR1 PRHDT and CDR2 FYEKMQ (reference sequence). In DNA, the CDR3 is TGTGCCAGCAGCCCACAAATGGCAGATACGCAGTATTTT. It is translated as CASSPQMADTQYF.

There are many counts of this clonotype. The gene calls are TRBV27 and TRBJ1-5; D is unresolved. Germline-derived CDR1 and CDR2 are MNHEY and SMNVEV (reference sequence). The CDR3 consists of 13 residues. V was clipped by 4 bases and J by 5 bases, with 9 bases between them. CDR3 sequence reads: CASSSDGYQPQHF. In nucleotides, the CDR3 is TGTGCCAGCAGTTCGGACGGCTATCAGCCCCAGCATTTT.

This clonotype was counted ten times or more. The chain is built from TRBV13 and TRBJ1-6; D is undetermined. The CDR3 covers 15 residues. Trimming took 0 bases from V and 8 from J, leaving 11 bases between them. CDR1 is PRHDT and CDR2 is FYEKMQ in the germline V gene (reference sequence). CDR3 sequence: CASSLGRGPDSPLHF. The CDR3 DNA follows: TGTGCCAGCAGCTTAGGCCGAGGGCCGGATTCACCCCTCCACTTT.

In this sample, this clonotype turned up many times. The J gene is TRBJ1-1, the V gene TRBV2; TRBD1 is a possible D gene (6 bases). CDR3 size: 15 residues. With 3 bases removed from V and 0 bases from J, the gap between germline ends came to 11 bases. Germline V gene data show CDR1 as SNHLY and CDR2 as FYNNEI. The CDR3 sequence is CASSEFQGLNTEAFF. CDR3 bases: TGTGCCAGCAGTGAGTTTCAGGGGTTGAACACTGAAGCTTTCTTT.

This clonotype was observed at least ten times. CDR3 residues: CSANPQEAGNTIYF. The CDR3, as DNA: TGCAGTGCTAACCCCCAGGAGGCCGGAAACACCATATATTTT. The J gene is TRBJ1-3, the V gene TRBV20-1; unclear D gene. Germline V lookup: CDR1 DFQATT, CDR2 SNEGSKA (reference sequence). The CDR3 has 14 amino acids. V lost 4 bases, J lost 4 bases, and 14 bases lay in between.

This clonotype was counted a few times. The chain links TRBV20-1 to TRBJ1-1, with 7 bases aligning to TRBD1. Germline values: CDR1 DFQATT, CDR2 SNEGSKA (reference sequence). This CDR3 has 15 residues. V lost 0 bases to trimming and J lost 4 bases; unmatched junction nucleotides: 8. The CDR3 region has the DNA TGCAGTGCTAGAGATCCCCAGGGGGGGAGCACTGAAGCTTTCTTT. Translating gives CSARDPQGGSTEAFF.

The table lists this clonotype with many counts. V and J are TRBV6-6 and TRBJ2-7; a possible D gene is TRBD1 (6 bases). V lost 6 bases and J lost 5, with 20 bases in between. There are 15 residues in the CDR3. The germline CDR1 and CDR2 sequences are MNHNY and SVGAGI (reference sequence). The CDR3 sequence is CASRPIQGLLHEQYF. The CDR3 DNA reads TGTGCCAGCAGACCTATACAGGGATTACTCCACGAGCAGTACTTC.

This rearrangement joins TRBV29-1 to TRBJ2-7; D uncertain. CDR1 is SQVTM and CDR2 is ANQGSEA in the germline V gene. V lost 6 bases and J 10 bases, leaving 16 bases between the germline ends. The length of the CDR3 is 11 residues. This CDR3 reads CSVTTVWGQYF. CDR3 coding DNA: TGCAGCGTCACGACGGTGTGGGGTCAGTACTTC.